The 28 T cell receptor beta chains below come from one sample, sequenced in a study of monozygotic twins with inflammatory bowel disease. TCRdb reprocessed the 5' RACE reads and keeps a single row for each CDR3 protein, giving no DNA. In total, the table holds more than 300,000 distinct CDR3 sequences. The specimen sequenced was blood. Every receptor here comes from a human donor with ulcerative colitis or Crohn's disease, or a healthy co-twin of an affected twin (not recorded which).

This chain connects TRBV9 to TRBJ2-1; TCRdb outputs TRBD1, but without DNA this stays unchecked. Per germline, CDR1 SGDLS and CDR2 YYNGEE. This CDR3 has 16 residues. CDR3 loop: CASSVVSQAGYNEQFF.

V gene TRBV20-1 combines with J gene TRBJ1-2. Germline V CDR1 and CDR2: DFQATT, SNEGSKA (reference sequence). The CDR3 covers 11 residues. The CDR3 loop is CSASRVLGYTF.

The gene calls are TRBV9 and TRBJ2-2; TCRdb designates TRBD2, a call that cannot be tested without DNA. This CDR3 comprises 21 residues. Per germline, CDR1 SGDLS and CDR2 YYNGEE. The CDR3 reads CASSVGPMGLAGGIGTGELFF.

This sequence joins TRBV18 and TRBJ2-7; TCRdb proposes TRBD1, but this gene call is untestable without DNA. Germline V gene sequence: CDR1 KGHSH, CDR2 LQKENI. The CDR3 consists of 16 residues. The CDR3 loop is CASSPRQGLRSYEQYF. Filled out from reference TRBV18 and TRBJ2-7, the complete variable domain reads NAGVMQNPRHLVRRRGQEARLRCSPMKGHSHVYWYRQLPEEGLKFMVYLQKENIIDESGMPKERFSAEFPKEGPSILRIQQVVRGDSAAYFCASSPRQGLRSYEQYFGPGTRLTVT.

V is TRBV7-9 and J is TRBJ2-5; TCRdb names TRBD1, which stays unverified in the absence of DNA. This CDR3 region has 15 residues. Looked up from germline, CDR1 is SEHNR and CDR2 is FQNEAQ (reference sequence). The CDR3 is CASSPKGGAQETQYF.

This rearrangement joins TRBV7-9 to TRBJ1-1. The CDR3 consists of 13 residues. Germline loops: CDR1 SEHNR, CDR2 FQNEAQ (reference sequence). The CDR3 region is CASSLAGVAEAFF.

V usage is TRBV20-1 and J usage is TRBJ2-2; TCRdb gives TRBD1 as the D gene, but with no DNA this cannot be confirmed. CDR1 and CDR2 from the germline V gene are DFQATT and SNEGSKA (reference sequence). This CDR3 contains 16 residues. CDR3 region: CSARDGQLMNTGELFF.

V usage is TRBV18 and J usage is TRBJ2-3; TCRdb designates TRBD2, a call that cannot be tested without DNA. CDR1 and CDR2 (germline): KGHSH, LQKENI. CDR3 length: 18 residues. CDR3 amino acids: CASSRPGLAGGRTDTQYF.

This rearrangement joins TRBV7-2 to TRBJ2-2. The CDR3 has 14 amino acids. Germline-derived CDR1 and CDR2 are SGHTA and FQGNSA. CDR3 sequence: CASSLALGAGGLFF.

The chain is built from TRBV12-3 or TRBV12-4 and TRBJ1-1; the D gene TCRdb calls, TRBD1, cannot be checked with no DNA. The CDR3 extends over 16 amino acids. The chain's CDR3 is CASRVGDRGGNTEAFF.

The chain employs TRBV20-1 and TRBJ2-3; TCRdb's D call, TRBD1, is unchecked because there is no DNA. The V gene's germline CDR1 is DFQATT and CDR2 SNEGSKA (reference sequence). CDR3 size: 16 residues. This chain's CDR3 is CSARDTVSTVQDTQYF.

The chain carries TRBV11-1 and TRBJ2-7; the D call from TCRdb, TRBD2, cannot be confirmed without DNA. The CDR3 runs 18 residues. Germline CDR1 is SGHAT and CDR2 is FQDESV (reference sequence). CDR3 residues: CASSLDSRSFLSSYEQYF.

V and J are TRBV9 and TRBJ1-2; TCRdb's D call, TRBD1, is unchecked because there is no DNA. The V gene's germline CDR1 is SGDLS and CDR2 YYNGEE. The CDR3 spans 15 residues. Here the CDR3 reads CASSVATGTGYGYTF. The variable domain in full, completed from reference TRBV9 and TRBJ1-2, reads DSGVTQTPKHLITATGQRVTLRCSPRSGDLSVYWYQQSLDQGLQFLIQYYNGEERAKGNILERFSAQQFPDLHSELNLSSLELGDSALYFCASSVATGTGYGYTFGSGTRLTVV.

The chain combines TRBV7-9 with TRBJ1-2; TCRdb returns TRBD1, unconfirmable since there is no DNA. Looked up from germline, CDR1 is SEHNR and CDR2 is FQNEAQ (reference sequence). The CDR3 is 14 residues long. The CDR3 spells CASSQGGVYYGYTF.

The V call is TRBV6-5, the J call TRBJ2-7; the D gene TCRdb calls, TRBD1, cannot be checked with no DNA. Germline CDR1 and CDR2: MNHEY and SVGAGI. The CDR3 length is 15 residues. The CDR3 here is CASSYVRDRSGEQYF.

V gene TRBV23-1 combines with J gene TRBJ2-1. TRBV23-1 is an ORF, and what it does is uncertain. CDR3 length: 16 residues. The CDR3 loop reads CASSRWTGVNYNEQFF.

The rearrangement uses TRBV12-3 or TRBV12-4 and TRBJ2-7; the D gene TCRdb calls, TRBD1, cannot be checked with no DNA. This CDR3 has 13 amino acids. The CDR3 sequence is CASQDSHVYEQYF.

CDR3: CASSVTGTGPWEQYF. The chain couples TRBV5-1 to TRBJ2-7; TCRdb lists TRBD1, though no DNA is available to test this call. The CDR3 consists of 15 residues. CDR1 is SGHRS and CDR2 is YFSETQ in the germline V gene.

This chain uses TRBV5-1 with TRBJ2-6; absent DNA, TCRdb's TRBD1 call cannot be checked. Germline values: CDR1 SGHRS, CDR2 YFSETQ. This CDR3 region has 15 residues. The CDR3 loop reads CASRDTISGANVLTF.

The CDR3 sequence is CASSLGGGATGELFF. This chain joins TRBV7-2 and TRBJ2-2; TCRdb's D gene call, TRBD2, goes unchecked for lack of DNA. The germline CDR1 and CDR2 sequences are SGHTA and FQGNSA. The CDR3 loop spans 15 amino acids.

The chain links TRBV5-1 to TRBJ2-7; the D call from TCRdb, TRBD1, cannot be confirmed without DNA. Germline V CDR1 and CDR2: SGHRS, YFSETQ. The CDR3 runs 15 residues. Here the CDR3 reads CASSLLGTDTYEQYF.

The CDR3: CASSVLGRLAGLSTDTQYF. The rearrangement uses TRBV9 and TRBJ2-3; TCRdb selects TRBD2, and the lack of DNA leaves this call unchecked. Germline CDR1 SGDLS, CDR2 YYNGEE. The CDR3 totals 19 residues.

V is TRBV18 and J is TRBJ1-2; there is no DNA to check the TCRdb D call of TRBD1. From germline, CDR1 is KGHSH and CDR2 LQKENI. The CDR3 length is 14 residues. The CDR3 region is CASSPGTGINGYTF.

V is TRBV4-1 and J is TRBJ2-2. Per germline, CDR1 MGHRA and CDR2 YSYEKL. CDR3 length: 15 residues. The CDR3 sequence: CASSQRGGRTGELFF.

The rearrangement joins TRBV6-1 to TRBJ2-2; the TRBD2 assignment by TCRdb is unverifiable without DNA. The CDR3 totals 16 residues. Germline V gene data show CDR1 as MNHNS and CDR2 as SASEGT. The CDR3 spells CANRNPSGSNTGELFF.

V gene TRBV11-2 combines with J gene TRBJ2-5. The CDR3 length is 14 residues. Germline V gene data show CDR1 as SGHAT and CDR2 as FQNNGV. The CDR3: CASSSLSKQETQYF.

V is TRBV15 and J is TRBJ2-6. From germline, CDR1 is LNHNV and CDR2 YYDKDF (reference sequence). There are 14 residues in the CDR3. This CDR3 reads CATRAFSGANVLTF.

The gene calls are TRBV27 and TRBJ1-5; TCRdb selects TRBD1, and the lack of DNA leaves this call unchecked. The CDR3 contains 15 residues. CDR1 and CDR2 from the germline V gene are MNHEY and SMNVEV (reference sequence). The CDR3 reads CASSKGRGLNQPQHF.